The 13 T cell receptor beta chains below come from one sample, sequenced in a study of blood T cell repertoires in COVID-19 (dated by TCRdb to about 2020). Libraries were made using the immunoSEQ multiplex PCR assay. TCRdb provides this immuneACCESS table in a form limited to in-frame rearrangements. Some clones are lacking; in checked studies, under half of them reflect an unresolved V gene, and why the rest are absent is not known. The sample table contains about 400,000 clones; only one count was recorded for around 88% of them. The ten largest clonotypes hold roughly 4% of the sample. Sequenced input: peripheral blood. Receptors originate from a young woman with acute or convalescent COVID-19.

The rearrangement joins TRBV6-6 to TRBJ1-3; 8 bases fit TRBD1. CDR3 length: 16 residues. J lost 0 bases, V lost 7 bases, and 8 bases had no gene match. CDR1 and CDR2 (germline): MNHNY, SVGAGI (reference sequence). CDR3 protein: CASTRTGQSSGNTIYF. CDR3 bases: TGTGCCAGCACCCGGACAGGGCAATCCTCTGGAAACACCATATATTTT.

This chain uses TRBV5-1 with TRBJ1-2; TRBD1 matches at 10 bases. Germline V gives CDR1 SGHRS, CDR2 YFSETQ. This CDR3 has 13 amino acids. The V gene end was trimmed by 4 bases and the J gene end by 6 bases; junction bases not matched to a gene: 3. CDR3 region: CASSTTGGNGYTF. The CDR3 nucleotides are TGCGCCAGCAGCACGACAGGGGGCAATGGCTACACCTTC.

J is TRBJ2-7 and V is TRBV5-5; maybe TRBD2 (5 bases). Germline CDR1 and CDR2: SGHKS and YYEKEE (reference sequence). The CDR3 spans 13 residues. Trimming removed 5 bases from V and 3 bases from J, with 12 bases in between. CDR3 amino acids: CASRRVDGYEQYF. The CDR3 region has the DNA TGTGCCAGCAGGCGGGTGGACGGCTACGAGCAGTACTTC.

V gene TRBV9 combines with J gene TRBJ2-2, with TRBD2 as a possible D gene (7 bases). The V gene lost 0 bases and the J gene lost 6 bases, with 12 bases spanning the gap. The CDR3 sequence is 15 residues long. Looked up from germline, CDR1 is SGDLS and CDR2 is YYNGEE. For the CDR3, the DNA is TGTGCCAGCAGCGTAGAAGGGGGGGTCCCCGGGGAGCTGTTTTTT. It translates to CASSVEGGVPGELFF.

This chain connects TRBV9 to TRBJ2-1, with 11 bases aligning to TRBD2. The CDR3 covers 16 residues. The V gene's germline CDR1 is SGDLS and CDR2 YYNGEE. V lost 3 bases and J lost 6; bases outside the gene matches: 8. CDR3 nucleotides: TGTGCCAGCAGCGCGATAGCGGGGGGGCGATTCAATGAGCAGTTCTTC. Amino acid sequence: CASSAIAGGRFNEQFF.

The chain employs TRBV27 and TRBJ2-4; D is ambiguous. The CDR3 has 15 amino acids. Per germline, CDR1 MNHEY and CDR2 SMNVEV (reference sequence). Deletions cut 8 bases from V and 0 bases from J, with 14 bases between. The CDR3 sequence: CASADGRLAKNIQYF. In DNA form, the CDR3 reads TGTGCCAGCGCAGACGGAAGACTAGCCAAAAACATTCAGTACTTC.

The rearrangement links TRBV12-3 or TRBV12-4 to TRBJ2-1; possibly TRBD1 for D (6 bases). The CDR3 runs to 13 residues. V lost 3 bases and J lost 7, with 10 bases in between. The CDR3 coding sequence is TGTGCCAGCAGTTTGGGGGACACGAATGAGCAGTTCTTC. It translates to CASSLGDTNEQFF.

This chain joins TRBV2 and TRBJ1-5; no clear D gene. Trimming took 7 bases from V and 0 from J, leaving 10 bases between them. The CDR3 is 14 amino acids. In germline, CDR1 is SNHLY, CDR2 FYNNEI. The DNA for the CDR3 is TGTGCCAGCAACGAGGTTCTTAGCAATCAGCCCCAGCATTTT. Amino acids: CASNEVLSNQPQHF.

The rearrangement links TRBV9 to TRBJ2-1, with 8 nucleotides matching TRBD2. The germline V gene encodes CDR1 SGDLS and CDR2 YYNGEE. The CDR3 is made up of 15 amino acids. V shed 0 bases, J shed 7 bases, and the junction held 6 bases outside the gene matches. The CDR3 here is CASSVGGGGLNEQFF. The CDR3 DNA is TGTGCCAGCAGCGTAGGAGGCGGGGGGTTGAATGAGCAGTTCTTC.

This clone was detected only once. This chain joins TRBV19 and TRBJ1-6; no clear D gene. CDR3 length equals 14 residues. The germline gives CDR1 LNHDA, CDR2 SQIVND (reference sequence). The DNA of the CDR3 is TGTGCAGCTCGGGATAGCTCCTATAATTCACCCCTCCACTTT. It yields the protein CAARDSSYNSPLHF.

Here the CDR3 reads CASSWLAGDETQYF. CDR3 bases: TGTGCCAGTAGTTGGCTAGCGGGGGACGAGACCCAGTACTTC. V gene TRBV19 combines with J gene TRBJ2-5, with 10 bases identical to TRBD2. The V and J ends lost 5 bases and 5 bases, in that order; junction bases with no gene match: 5. The CDR3 extends over 14 amino acids. Looked up from germline, CDR1 is LNHDA and CDR2 is SQIVND (reference sequence). The whole variable domain, filled in from reference TRBV19 and TRBJ2-5, reads DGGITQSPKYLFRKEGQNVTLSCEQNLNHDAMYWYRQDPGQGLRLIYYSQIVNDFQKGDIAEGYSVSREKKESFPLTVTSAQKNPTAFYLCASSWLAGDETQYFGPGTRLLVL.

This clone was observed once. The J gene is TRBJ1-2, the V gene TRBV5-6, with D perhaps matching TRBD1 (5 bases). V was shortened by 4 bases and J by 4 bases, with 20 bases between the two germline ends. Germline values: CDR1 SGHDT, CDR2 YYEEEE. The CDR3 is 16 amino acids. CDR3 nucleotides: TGTGCCAGCAGCGACCAACCTACGACAGTTACCTATGGCTACACCTTC. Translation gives CASSDQPTTVTYGYTF.

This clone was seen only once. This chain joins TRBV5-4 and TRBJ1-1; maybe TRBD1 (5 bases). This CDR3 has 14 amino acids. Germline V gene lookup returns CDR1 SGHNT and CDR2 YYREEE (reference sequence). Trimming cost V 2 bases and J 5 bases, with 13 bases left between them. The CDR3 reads CASSLGEVRTEAFF. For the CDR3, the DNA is TGTGCCAGCAGCTTAGGGGAGGTGAGGACTGAAGCTTTCTTT.